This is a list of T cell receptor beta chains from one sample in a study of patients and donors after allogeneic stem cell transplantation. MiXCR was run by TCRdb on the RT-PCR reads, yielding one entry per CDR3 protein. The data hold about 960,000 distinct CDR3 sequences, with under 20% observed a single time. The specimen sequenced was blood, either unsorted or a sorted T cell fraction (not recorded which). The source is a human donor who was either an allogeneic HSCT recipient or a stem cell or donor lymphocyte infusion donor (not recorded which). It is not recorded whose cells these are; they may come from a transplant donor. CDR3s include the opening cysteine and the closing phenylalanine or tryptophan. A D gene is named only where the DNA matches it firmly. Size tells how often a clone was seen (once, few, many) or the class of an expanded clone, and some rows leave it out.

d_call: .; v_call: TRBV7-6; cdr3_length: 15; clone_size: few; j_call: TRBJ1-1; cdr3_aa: CASSLVQGTYTEAFF; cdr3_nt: TGTGCCAGCAGCTTAGTTCAGGGGACGTACACTGAAGCTTTCTTT
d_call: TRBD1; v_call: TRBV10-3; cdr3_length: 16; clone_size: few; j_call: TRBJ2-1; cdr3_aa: CAISESRDSRLNEQFF; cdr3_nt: TGTGCCATCAGTGAGTCCCGGGACAGCCGTCTAAATGAGCAGTTCTTC
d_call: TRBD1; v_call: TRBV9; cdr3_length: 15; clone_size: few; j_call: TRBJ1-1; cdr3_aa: CASSPGGGQGVEAFF; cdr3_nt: TGTGCCAGCAGCCCTGGAGGGGGACAGGGGGTGGAAGCTTTCTTT
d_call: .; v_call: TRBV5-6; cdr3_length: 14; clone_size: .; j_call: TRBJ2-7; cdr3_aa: CASSLGDKSYEQYF; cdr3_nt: TGTGCCAGCAGCTTGGGGGACAAATCCTACGAGCAGTACTTC
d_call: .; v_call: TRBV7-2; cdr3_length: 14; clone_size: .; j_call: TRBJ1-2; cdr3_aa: CASSLAAGNYGYTF; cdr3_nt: TGTGCCAGCAGCTTAGCCGCAGGGAACTATGGCTACACCTTC
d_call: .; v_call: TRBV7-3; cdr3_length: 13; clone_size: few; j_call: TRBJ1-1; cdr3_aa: CASREDENTEAFF; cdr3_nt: TGTGCCAGCAGGGAAGACGAGAACACTGAAGCTTTCTTT
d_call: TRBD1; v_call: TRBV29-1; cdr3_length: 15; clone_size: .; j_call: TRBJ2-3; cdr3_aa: CSVELRQGIADTQYF; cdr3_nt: TGCAGCGTTGAACTCCGACAGGGTATCGCAGATACGCAGTATTTT
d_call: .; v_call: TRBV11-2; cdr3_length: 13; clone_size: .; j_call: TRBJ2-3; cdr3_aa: CASSDGLGLTQYF; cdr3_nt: TGTGCCAGCAGCGACGGTTTGGGGCTGACGCAGTATTTT
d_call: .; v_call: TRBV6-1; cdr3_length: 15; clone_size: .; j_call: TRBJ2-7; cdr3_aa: CASRRGGTDLGEQYF; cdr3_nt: TGTGCCAGCAGGAGAGGGGGGACTGACTTGGGGGAGCAGTACTTC
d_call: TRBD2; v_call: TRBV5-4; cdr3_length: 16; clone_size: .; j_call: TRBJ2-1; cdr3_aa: CASSSLTSGRFNEQFF; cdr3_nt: TGTGCCAGCAGCTCACTCACTAGCGGGAGGTTCAATGAGCAGTTCTTC
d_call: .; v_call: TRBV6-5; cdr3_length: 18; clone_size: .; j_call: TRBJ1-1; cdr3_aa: CASSSIQGRASMNTEAFF; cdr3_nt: TGTGCCAGCAGTTCGATACAGGGTCGGGCAAGTATGAACACTGAAGCTTTCTTT
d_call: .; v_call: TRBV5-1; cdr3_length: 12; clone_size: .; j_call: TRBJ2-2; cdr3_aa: CATRSGSGELFF; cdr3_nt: TGCGCCACTCGATCGGGGTCCGGGGAGCTGTTTTTT
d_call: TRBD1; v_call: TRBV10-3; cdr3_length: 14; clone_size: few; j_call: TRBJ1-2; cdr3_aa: CAIRPGQGPSGYTF; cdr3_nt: TGTGCCATCAGGCCGGGACAGGGGCCTTCTGGCTACACCTTC
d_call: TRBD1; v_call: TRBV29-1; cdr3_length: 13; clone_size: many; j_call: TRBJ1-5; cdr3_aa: CSVQGDSNQPQHF; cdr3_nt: TGCAGCGTACAGGGGGATAGCAATCAGCCCCAGCATTTT
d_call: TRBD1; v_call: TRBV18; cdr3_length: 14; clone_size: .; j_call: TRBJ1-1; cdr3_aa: CASSPNRGNTEAFF; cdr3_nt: TGTGCCAGCTCCCCGAACAGGGGGAACACTGAAGCTTTCTTT
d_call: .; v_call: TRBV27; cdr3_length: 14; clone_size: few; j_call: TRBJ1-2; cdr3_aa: CASSGMKGNYGYTF; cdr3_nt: TGTGCCAGCAGCGGGATGAAGGGAAACTATGGCTACACCTTC
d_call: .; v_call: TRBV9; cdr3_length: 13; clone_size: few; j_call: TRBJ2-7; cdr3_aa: CASSVGGYYEQYF; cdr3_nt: TGTGCCAGCAGCGTAGGCGGTTACTACGAGCAGTACTTC
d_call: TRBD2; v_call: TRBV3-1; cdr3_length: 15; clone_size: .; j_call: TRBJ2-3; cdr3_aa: CASSPRTSGTHTQYF; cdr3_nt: TGTGCCAGCAGCCCTCGGACTAGCGGGACCCATACGCAGTATTTT
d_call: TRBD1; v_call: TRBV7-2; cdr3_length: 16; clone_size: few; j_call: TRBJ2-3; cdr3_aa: CASSSLTGVDTDTQYF; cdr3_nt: TGTGCCAGCAGCTCCCTGACAGGGGTTGACACAGATACGCAGTATTTT
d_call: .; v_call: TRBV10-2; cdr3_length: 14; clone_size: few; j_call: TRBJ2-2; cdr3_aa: CASSEGGPAGELFF; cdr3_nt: TGCGCCAGCAGTGAAGGGGGGCCGGCCGGGGAGCTGTTTTTT
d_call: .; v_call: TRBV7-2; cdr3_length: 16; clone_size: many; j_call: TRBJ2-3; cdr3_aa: CASSLNFRGSTDTQYF; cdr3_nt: TGTGCCAGCAGCTTAAATTTCCGGGGGAGCACAGATACGCAGTATTTT
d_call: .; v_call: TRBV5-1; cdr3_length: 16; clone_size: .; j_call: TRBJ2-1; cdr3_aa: CASSPEGGVLYNEQFF; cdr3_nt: TGCGCCAGCAGCCCCGAGGGGGGGGTACTCTACAATGAGCAGTTCTTC
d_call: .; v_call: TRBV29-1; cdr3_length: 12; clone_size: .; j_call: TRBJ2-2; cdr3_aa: CSVETDTGELFF; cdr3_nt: TGCAGCGTTGAAACGGACACCGGGGAGCTGTTTTTT
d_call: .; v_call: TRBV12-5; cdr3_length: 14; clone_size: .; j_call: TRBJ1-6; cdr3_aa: CASSLGVSDSPLHF; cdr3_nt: TGTGCTAGTTCTCTGGGGGTCTCGGATTCACCCCTCCACTTT
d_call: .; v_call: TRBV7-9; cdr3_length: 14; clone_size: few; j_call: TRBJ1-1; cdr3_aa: CASSRDGGYAEAFF; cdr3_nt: TGTGCCAGCAGCCGGGACGGGGGATACGCTGAAGCTTTCTTT